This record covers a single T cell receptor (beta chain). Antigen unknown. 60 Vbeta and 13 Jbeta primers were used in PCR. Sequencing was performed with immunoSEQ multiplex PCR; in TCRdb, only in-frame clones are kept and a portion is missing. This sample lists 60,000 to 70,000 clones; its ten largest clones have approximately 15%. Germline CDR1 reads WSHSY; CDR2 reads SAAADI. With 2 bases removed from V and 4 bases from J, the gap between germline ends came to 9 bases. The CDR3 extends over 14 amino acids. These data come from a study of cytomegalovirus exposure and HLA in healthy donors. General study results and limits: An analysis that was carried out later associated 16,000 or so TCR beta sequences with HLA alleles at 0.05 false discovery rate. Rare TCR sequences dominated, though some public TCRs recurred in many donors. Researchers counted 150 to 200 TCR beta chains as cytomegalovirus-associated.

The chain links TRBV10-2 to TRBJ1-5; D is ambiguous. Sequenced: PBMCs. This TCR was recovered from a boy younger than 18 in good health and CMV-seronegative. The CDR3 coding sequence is TGCGCCAGCAGTGAGCGGAGGGAGAATCAGCCCCAGCATTTT. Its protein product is CASSERRENQPQHF.